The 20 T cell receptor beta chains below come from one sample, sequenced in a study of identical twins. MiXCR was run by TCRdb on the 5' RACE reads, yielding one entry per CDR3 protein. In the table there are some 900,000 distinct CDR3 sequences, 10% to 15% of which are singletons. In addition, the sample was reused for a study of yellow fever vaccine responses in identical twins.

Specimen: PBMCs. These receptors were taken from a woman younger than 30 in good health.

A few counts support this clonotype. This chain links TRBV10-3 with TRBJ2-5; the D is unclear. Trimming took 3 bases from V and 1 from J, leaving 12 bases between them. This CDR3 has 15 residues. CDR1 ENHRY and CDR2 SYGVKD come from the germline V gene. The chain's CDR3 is CAISDRQKGQETQYF. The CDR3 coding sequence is TGTGCCATCAGTGATAGACAAAAAGGCCAAGAGACCCAGTACTTC.

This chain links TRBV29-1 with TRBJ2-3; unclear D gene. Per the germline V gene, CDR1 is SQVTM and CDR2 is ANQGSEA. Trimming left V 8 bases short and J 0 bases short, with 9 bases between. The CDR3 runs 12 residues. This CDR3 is CSPRRSTDTQYF. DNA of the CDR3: TGCAGCCCCCGTAGAAGCACAGATACGCAGTATTTT.

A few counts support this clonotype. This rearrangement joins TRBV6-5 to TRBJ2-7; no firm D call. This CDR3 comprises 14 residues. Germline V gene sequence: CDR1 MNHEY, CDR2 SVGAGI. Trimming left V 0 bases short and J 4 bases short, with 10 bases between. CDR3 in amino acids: CASSYSMAVYEQYF. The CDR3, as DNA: TGTGCCAGCAGTTACTCGATGGCCGTTTACGAGCAGTACTTC.

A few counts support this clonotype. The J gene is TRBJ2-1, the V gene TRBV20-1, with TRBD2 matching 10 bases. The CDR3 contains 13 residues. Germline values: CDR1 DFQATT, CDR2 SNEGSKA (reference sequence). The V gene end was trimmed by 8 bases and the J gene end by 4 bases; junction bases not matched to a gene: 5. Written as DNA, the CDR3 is TGCAGTTCACTAGCGGGAACTTACAATGAGCAGTTCTTC. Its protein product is CSSLAGTYNEQFF.

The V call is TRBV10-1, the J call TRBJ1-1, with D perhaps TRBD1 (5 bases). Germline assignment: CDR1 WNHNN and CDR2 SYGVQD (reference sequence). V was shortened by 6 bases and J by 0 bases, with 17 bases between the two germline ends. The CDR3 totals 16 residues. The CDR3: CASSEVRDRLNTEAFF. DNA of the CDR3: TGCGCCAGCAGCGAAGTAAGGGACCGGTTGAACACTGAAGCTTTCTTT.

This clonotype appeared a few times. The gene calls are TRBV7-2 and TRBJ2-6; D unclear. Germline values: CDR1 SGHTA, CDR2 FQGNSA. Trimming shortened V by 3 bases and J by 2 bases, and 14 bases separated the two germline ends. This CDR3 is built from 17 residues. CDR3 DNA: TGTGCCAGCAGCTTGGTCGGAACGGTGGCTGGGGCCAACGTCCTGACTTTC. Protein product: CASSLVGTVAGANVLTF.

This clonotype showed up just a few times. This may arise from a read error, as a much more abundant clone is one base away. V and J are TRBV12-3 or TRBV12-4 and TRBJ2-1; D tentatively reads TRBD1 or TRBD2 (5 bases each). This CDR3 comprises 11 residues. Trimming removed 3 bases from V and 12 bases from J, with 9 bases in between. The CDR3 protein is CASSFGGGQFF. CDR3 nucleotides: TGTGCCAGCAGTTTTGGGGGTGGGCAGTTCTTC.

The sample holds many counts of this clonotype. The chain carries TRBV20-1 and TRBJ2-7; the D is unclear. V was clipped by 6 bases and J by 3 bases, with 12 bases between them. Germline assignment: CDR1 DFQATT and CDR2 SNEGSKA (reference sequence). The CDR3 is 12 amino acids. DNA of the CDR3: TGCAGTGCCCGTGGTTCTTTCTACGAGCAGTACGTC. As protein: CSARGSFYEQYV.

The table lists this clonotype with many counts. This CDR3 is CASSPVAGGYSYEQYF. CDR3 coding DNA: TGTGCCAGCAGCCCCGTTGCGGGAGGATATTCCTACGAGCAGTACTTC. The chain employs TRBV12-3 or TRBV12-4 and TRBJ2-7; 8 bases are a match to TRBD2. CDR3 length: 16 amino acids. The junction had 11 bases not matched to a gene; V was cut back by 6 bases and J by 1 base.

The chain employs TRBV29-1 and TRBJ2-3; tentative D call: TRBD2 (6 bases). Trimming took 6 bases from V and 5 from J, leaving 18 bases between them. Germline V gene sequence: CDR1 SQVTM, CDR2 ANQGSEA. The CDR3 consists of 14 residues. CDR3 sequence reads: CSVAPGLKVDTQYF. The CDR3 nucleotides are TGCAGCGTCGCCCCGGGACTCAAAGTAGATACGCAGTATTTT.

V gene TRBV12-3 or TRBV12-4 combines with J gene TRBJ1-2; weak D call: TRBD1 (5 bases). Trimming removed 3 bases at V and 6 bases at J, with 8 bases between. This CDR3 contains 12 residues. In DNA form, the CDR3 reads TGTGCCAGCAGTTTTGGGGGGAATGGCTACACCTTC. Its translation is CASSFGGNGYTF.

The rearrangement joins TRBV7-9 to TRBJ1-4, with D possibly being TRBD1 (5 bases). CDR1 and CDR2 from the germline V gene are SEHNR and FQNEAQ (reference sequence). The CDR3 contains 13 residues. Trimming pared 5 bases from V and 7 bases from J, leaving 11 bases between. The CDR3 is CASSGGWGEKLFF. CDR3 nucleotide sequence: TGTGCCAGCAGCGGGGGATGGGGTGAAAAACTGTTTTTT.

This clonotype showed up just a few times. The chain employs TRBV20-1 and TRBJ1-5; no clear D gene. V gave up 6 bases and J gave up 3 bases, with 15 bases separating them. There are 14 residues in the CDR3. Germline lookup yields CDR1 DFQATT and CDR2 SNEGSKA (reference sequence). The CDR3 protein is CSALDWENNQPQHF. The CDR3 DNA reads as TGCAGTGCCCTGGACTGGGAGAACAATCAGCCCCAGCATTTT.

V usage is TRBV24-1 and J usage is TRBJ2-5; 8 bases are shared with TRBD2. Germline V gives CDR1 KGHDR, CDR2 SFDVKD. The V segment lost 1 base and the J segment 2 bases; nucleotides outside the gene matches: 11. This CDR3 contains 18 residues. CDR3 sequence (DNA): TGTGCCACCAGTGATTTCGTAGGCAGCGGGGGTCTTCAAGAGACCCAGTACTTC. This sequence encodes CATSDFVGSGGLQETQYF.

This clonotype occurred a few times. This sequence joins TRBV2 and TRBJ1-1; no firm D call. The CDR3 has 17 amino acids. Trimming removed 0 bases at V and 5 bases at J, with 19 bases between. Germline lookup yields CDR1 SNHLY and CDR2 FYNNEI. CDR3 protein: CASSEAIFISGETEAFF. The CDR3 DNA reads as TGTGCCAGCAGTGAAGCGATTTTTATCAGTGGAGAAACTGAAGCTTTCTTT.

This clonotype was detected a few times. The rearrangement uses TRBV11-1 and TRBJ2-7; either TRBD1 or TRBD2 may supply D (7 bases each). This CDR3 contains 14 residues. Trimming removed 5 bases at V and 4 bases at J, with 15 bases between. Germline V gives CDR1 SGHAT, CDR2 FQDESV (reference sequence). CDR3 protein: CASSQRDRRYEQYV. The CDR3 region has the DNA TGTGCCAGCAGCCAGCGGGACAGACGTTACGAGCAGTACGTC.

The CDR3 nucleotides read TGTGCCAGCAGCTTAGAGGGGGGTATTTTCTACGTGGATACGCAGTATTTT. It specifies CASSLEGGIFYVDTQYF. The chain links TRBV11-2 to TRBJ2-3; tentative D call: TRBD2 (6 bases). Germline CDR1 is SGHAT and CDR2 is FQNNGV. The CDR3 is 17 residues long. The V end lost 0 bases, the J end lost 6 bases, and 19 bases lay between the germline ends.

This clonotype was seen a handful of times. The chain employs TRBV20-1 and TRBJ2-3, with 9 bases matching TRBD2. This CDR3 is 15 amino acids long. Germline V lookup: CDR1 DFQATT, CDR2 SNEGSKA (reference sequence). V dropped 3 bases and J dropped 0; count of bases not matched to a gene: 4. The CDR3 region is CSASRTSGSTDTQYF. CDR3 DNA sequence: TGCAGTGCTAGTCGTACTAGCGGGAGCACAGATACGCAGTATTTT.

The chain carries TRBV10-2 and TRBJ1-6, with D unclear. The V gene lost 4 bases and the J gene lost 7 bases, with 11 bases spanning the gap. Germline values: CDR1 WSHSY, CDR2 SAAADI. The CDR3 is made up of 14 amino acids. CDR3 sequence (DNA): TGCGCCAGCAGTGCGGCAGGCTCGAATTCACCCCTCCACTTT. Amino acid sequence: CASSAAGSNSPLHF.

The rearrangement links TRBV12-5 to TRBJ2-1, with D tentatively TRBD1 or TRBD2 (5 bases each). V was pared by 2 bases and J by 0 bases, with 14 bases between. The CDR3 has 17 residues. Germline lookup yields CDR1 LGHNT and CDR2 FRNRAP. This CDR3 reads CASGLPVGGDSYNEQFF. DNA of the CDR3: TGTGCTAGTGGTTTGCCCGTTGGGGGAGACTCCTACAATGAGCAGTTCTTC.